The 7 T cell receptor beta chains below were found in one sample sequenced in a study of cytomegalovirus exposure and HLA in healthy donors. PCR involved 60 Vbeta and 13 Jbeta primers. Assay: immunoSEQ multiplex PCR; the TCRdb copy retains only in-frame clones and omits some. The table has approximately 160,000 clones, 64% seen once. Sequenced material: PBMCs. These receptors came from a woman aged 25 to 39 in good health and CMV-seropositive.

The rearrangement joins TRBV5-4 to TRBJ2-3, with 12 bases that match TRBD2. V dropped 4 bases and J dropped 2; count of bases not matched to a gene: 5. The CDR3 covers 16 residues. Germline CDR1 reads SGHNT; CDR2 reads YYREEE (reference sequence). The CDR3 DNA reads TGTGCCAGCAGCAAAGGACTAGCGGGGATCACAGATACGCAGTATTTT. Its protein product is CASSKGLAGITDTQYF.

This clone was seen a handful of times. The chain combines TRBV6-1 with TRBJ1-6; 9 positions agree with TRBD1. The V segment lost 5 bases and the J segment 10 bases; nucleotides outside the gene matches: 9. The CDR3 contains 15 residues. CDR1 MNHNS and CDR2 SASEGT come from the germline V gene. Here the CDR3 DNA reads TGTGCCAGCAGTAGACAGGGGGGGCAGGGGTCACCCCTCCACTTT. Amino acid sequence: CASSRQGGQGSPLHF.

V is TRBV30 and J is TRBJ1-2, with D maybe TRBD1 (6 bases). Germline CDR1 GTSNPN, CDR2 SVGIG (reference sequence). Deletions cut 0 bases from V and 2 bases from J, with 16 bases between. The length of the CDR3 is 16 residues. Here the CDR3 reads CAWSVWGLQGNYGYTF. The CDR3 DNA is TGTGCCTGGAGTGTATGGGGGCTGCAGGGGAACTATGGCTACACCTTC.

The chain has TRBV15 and TRBJ2-5; 9 bases fit TRBD1. The CDR3 covers 17 residues. J was trimmed by 2 bases and V by 5 bases; bases with no gene match: 12. Germline values: CDR1 LNHNV, CDR2 YYDKDF (reference sequence). The CDR3 bases are TGTGCCACCAGCTTCCTCCCCCGGGACAGGGCACAAGAGACCCAGTACTTC. Residues: CATSFLPRDRAQETQYF.

A note on this clone: Other DNA sequences in the same sample also yield this CDR3. The chain has TRBV19 and TRBJ2-5; TRBD1 matches 7 bases. J gave up 0 bases and V 3 bases, and 4 bases lay outside the gene matches. From germline, CDR1 is LNHDA and CDR2 SQIVND (reference sequence). The CDR3 consists of 15 residues. The CDR3 DNA reads TGTGCCAGTAGTATCCGGGACAGATACCAAGAGACCCAGTACTTC. Residues: CASSIRDRYQETQYF.

This clone showed up just a few times. The rearrangement joins TRBV7-9 to TRBJ2-5, with a possible D match to TRBD1 (5 bases). CDR1 is SEHNR, CDR2 FQNEAQ, per germline (reference sequence). This CDR3 spans 17 amino acids. Trimming removed 8 bases from V and 4 bases from J, with 26 bases in between. The CDR3 here is CASSPGRSGLVSETQYF. The CDR3, as DNA: TGTGCCAGCTCCCCAGGGCGCTCTGGGCTCGTGTCAGAGACCCAGTACTTC.

A few counts support this clone. This chain joins TRBV5-1 and TRBJ2-5, with a possible D match to TRBD2 (6 bases). Germline assignment: CDR1 SGHRS and CDR2 YFSETQ. Trimming stripped 0 bases from V and 3 bases from J, with 9 bases between. The CDR3 extends over 14 amino acids. CDR3 nucleotide sequence: TGCGCCAGCAGCTTGGTGTGGGGGGAAGAGACCCAGTACTTC. The encoded protein is CASSLVWGEETQYF.